This T cell receptor (beta chain) originates from a study of beta chain features in type 1 diabetes. General study points: Researchers report that Type 1 diabetes patients had moderately but significantly shorter TCRB CDR3s across all four CD4+ subsets.

There are 13 residues in the CDR3. Looked up from germline, CDR1 is SEHNR and CDR2 is FQNEAQ (reference sequence). V dropped 10 bases and J dropped 7; count of bases not matched to a gene: 7. Reverse transcribing all isolated RNA meant expressed TCRB transcripts were sequenced. The data were produced by immunoSEQ multiplex PCR, yet TCRdb's version contains in-frame clones alone and is incomplete. Counted here are 160,000 or so clones, 7% to 9.5% occurring once; the ten biggest clones make up 0.65% to 0.9%. Concerning this clone itself: Its cognate antigen is unknown.

The rearrangement links TRBV7-9 to TRBJ1-1; TRBD1 matches at 12 bases. The sample consisted of central memory CD4+ T cells from blood. The receptor comes from a woman in her thirties with type 1 diabetes. In DNA form, the CDR3 reads TGTGCCACCGAGGGACAGGGGGCCGGTGAAGCTTTCTTT. Translated: CATEGQGAGEAFF. Full variable domain (missing parts from reference TRBV7-9 and TRBJ1-1): DTGVSQNPRHKITKRGQNVTFRCDPISEHNRLYWYRQTLGQGPEFLTYFQNEAQLEKSRLLSDRFSAERPKGSFSTLEIQRTEQGDSAMYLCATEGQGAGEAFFGQGTRLTVV.